The T cell receptor beta chain described here comes from a study of blood T cell repertoires in COVID-19. In the study overall: The origin of the acute and convalescent COVID-19 samples was the United States, Italy and Spain.

The length of the CDR3 is 14 residues. Under the authors' procedure: Reference gene primers were amplified, and this amplification served to estimate nucleated cell counts. Measured with immunoSEQ multiplex PCR; TCRdb has only the in-frame clones, and not every one. V and J calls and clone size are as listed in that table; D and trimming were resolved from the DNA. The sample shows some 80,000 clones, just over 85% of them seen only once. This chain uses TRBV12-1 with TRBJ2-5; the tabulated D call, TRBD2, remains unverified against the DNA. TRBV12-1 is tagged as a pseudogene. The TCR was taken from an elderly woman in a cohort sampled during active or convalescent COVID-19. Sequenced material: peripheral blood. As DNA, the CDR3 is TGTGCCTGCCTCAGCGGGAGGGCCGGGGAGACCCAGTACTTC. It encodes CACLSGRAGETQYF.